The rows below give T cell receptor beta chains drawn from one sample of a study of Tregs in tolerant kidney transplant recipients. The repertoire was sequenced with immunoSEQ multiplex PCR; TCRdb's copy has only in-frame clones and lacks some. This table holds around 85,000 clones, approximately 90% found once. The material sequenced was Tregs from blood, taken before the transplant. The receptors here all came from a human donor who received a combined kidney and bone marrow transplant. The CDR3 runs from the conserved cysteine through the conserved F or W. D genes are given only for firm matches. Clone sizes are given selectively: once, few, many, or a class where the clone is expanded.

j_call clone_size v_call cdr3_length d_call cdr3_nt cdr3_aa
TRBJ2-7 . TRBV13 18 . TGTGCCAGCAGCTTAGGCCTAAGTCGGACTACCCACTCCTACGAGCAGTACTTC CASSLGLSRTTHSYEQYF
TRBJ1-2 . TRBV5-4 14 TRBD1 TGTGCCAGCTCCTACCGGGACAGCCCCGAGGGCTACACCTTC CASSYRDSPEGYTF
TRBJ2-3 . TRBV7-3 13 . TGTGCCAGCAGCTTAAGAGGGCCGGATACGCAGTATTTT CASSLRGPDTQYF
TRBJ1-5 . TRBV6-1 13 TRBD1 TGTGCCAGCAGGGGACAGGGGAATCAGCCCCAGCATTTT CASRGQGNQPQHF
TRBJ2-7 . TRBV28 12 . TGTGCCAGCAGTCTACAGGGCTACGAGCAGTACTTC CASSLQGYEQYF
TRBJ2-5 once TRBV2 11 . TGTGCCAGCAAGGGGGAAGAGACCCAGTACTTC CASKGEETQYF
TRBJ2-5 . TRBV9 14 . TGTGCCAGCAGTGAAACAGGGATACAAGAGACCCAGTACTTC CASSETGIQETQYF
TRBJ2-5 . TRBV5-1 13 . TGCGCCAGCAGCTTGGGGAGGGTCGAGACCCAGTACTTC CASSLGRVETQYF
TRBJ2-3 . TRBV28 11 . TGTGCCAGCAGTTACCAAGATACGCAGTATTTT CASSYQDTQYF
TRBJ2-1 . TRBV5-1 15 . TGCGCCAGCAGCTTGGGGCAGAGCTCCTACAATGAGCAGTTCTTC CASSLGQSSYNEQFF
TRBJ2-5 . TRBV25-1 15 . TGTGCCAGCAGTCCCTTGGGGGCTCAGGGAGAGACCCAGTACTTC CASSPLGAQGETQYF
TRBJ1-3 . TRBV5-6 14 . TGTGCCAGCAGCTTGGGGAGCTCTGGAAACACCATATATTTT CASSLGSSGNTIYF
TRBJ2-3 . TRBV4-1 17 TRBD1 TGCGCCAGCAGCCCGGGACAGGGAGGCACCCACACAGATACGCAGTATTTT CASSPGQGGTHTDTQYF
TRBJ1-2 . TRBV15 17 . TGTGCCACCAGCACAGGCACCAAGGGACGGGGATGGGAGGGCTACACCTTC CATSTGTKGRGWEGYTF
TRBJ1-5 . TRBV5-1 14 . TGCGCCAGCAGTACCATGGGGGGCAATCAGCCCCAGCATTTT CASSTMGGNQPQHF
TRBJ2-1 . TRBV5-1 11 . TGCGCCAGCAGCCTGGATACGAGGCGGTTCTTC CASSLDTRRFF